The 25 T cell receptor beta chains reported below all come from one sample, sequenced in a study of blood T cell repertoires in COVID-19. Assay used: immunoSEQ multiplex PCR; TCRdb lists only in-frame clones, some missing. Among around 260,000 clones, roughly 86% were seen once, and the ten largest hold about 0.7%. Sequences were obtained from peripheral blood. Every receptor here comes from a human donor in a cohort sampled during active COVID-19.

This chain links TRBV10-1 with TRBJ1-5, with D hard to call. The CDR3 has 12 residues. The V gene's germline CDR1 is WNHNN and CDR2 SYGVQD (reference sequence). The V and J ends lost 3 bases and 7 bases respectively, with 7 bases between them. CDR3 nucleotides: TGCGCCAGCAGTGAATTCGGGCAGCCCCAGCATTTT. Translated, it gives CASSEFGQPQHF.

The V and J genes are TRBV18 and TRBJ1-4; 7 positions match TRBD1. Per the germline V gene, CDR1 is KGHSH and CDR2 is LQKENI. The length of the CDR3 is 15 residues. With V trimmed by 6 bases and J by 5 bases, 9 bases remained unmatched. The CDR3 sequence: CASSEGQVQNEKLFF. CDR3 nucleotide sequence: TGTGCCAGCTCCGAAGGACAGGTCCAAAATGAAAAACTGTTTTTT.

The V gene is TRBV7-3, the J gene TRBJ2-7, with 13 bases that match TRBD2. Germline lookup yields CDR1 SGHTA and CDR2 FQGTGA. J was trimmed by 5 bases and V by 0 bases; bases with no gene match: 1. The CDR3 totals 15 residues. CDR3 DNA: TGTGCCAGCAGCTTAACGGGGACTAGCGGGGACGAGCAGTACTTC. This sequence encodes CASSLTGTSGDEQYF.

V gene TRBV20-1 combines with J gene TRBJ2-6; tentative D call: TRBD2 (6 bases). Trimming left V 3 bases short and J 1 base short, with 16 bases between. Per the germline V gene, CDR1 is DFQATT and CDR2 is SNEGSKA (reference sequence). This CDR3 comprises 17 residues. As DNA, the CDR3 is TGCAGTGCTAGTGGGAATAGCGGAATTTCTGGGGCCAACGTCCTGACTTTC. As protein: CSASGNSGISGANVLTF.

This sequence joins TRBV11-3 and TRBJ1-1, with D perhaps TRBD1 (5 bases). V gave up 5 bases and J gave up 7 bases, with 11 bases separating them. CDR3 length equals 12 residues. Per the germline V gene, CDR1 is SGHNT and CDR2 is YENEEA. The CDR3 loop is CASSLGGGEAFF. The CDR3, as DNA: TGTGCCAGCAGCCTGGGGGGAGGTGAAGCTTTCTTT.

CDR3 coding DNA: TGTGCCAGCAGCTTATCTGTCAGCACAGATACGCAGTATTTT. Its translation is CASSLSVSTDTQYF. The rearrangement uses TRBV11-2 and TRBJ2-3; no clear D gene. The V and J ends lost 2 bases and 0 bases respectively, with 6 bases between them. CDR1 and CDR2 (germline): SGHAT, FQNNGV. The CDR3 covers 14 residues. Variable domain in full (rest from reference TRBV11-2 and TRBJ2-3): EAGVAQSPRYKIIEKRQSVAFWCNPISGHATLYWYQQILGQGPKLLIQFQNNGVVDDSQLPKDRFSAERLKGVDSTLKIQPAKLEDSAVYLCASSLSVSTDTQYFGPGTRLTVL.

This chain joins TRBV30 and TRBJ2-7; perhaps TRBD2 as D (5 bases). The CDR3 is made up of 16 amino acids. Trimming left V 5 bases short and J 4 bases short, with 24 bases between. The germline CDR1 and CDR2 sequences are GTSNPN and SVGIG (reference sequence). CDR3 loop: CAWRSVLDTVDYEQYF. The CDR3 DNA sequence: TGTGCCTGGCGTAGCGTTCTCGACACCGTCGATTACGAGCAGTACTTC.

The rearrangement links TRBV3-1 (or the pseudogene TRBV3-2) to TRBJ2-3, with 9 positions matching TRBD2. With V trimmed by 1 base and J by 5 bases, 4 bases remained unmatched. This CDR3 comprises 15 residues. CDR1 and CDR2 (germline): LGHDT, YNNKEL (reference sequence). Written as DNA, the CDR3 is TGTGCCAGCAGCCAAGCGGGACTAGCCGGAGATACGCAGTATTTT. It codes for CASSQAGLAGDTQYF.

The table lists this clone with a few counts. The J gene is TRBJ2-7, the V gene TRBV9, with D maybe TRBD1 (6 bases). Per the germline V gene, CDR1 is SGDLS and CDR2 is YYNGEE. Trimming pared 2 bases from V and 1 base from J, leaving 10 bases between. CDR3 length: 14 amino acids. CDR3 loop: CASSVTGTSYEQYF. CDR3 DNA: TGTGCCAGCAGCGTTACAGGGACGTCCTACGAGCAGTACTTC.

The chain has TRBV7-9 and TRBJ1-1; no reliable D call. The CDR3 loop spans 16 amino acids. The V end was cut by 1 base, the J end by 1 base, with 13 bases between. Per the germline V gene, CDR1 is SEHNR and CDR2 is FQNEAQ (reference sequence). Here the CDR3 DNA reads TGTGCCAGCAGCTTAGTTGGGTCAGGTCAGAACACTGAAGCTTTCTTT. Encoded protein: CASSLVGSGQNTEAFF.

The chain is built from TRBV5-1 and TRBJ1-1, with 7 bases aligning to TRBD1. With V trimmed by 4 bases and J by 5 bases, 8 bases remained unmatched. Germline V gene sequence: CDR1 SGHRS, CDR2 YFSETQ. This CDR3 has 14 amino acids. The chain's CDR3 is CASSAGTAETEAFF. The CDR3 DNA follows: TGCGCCAGCAGCGCCGGGACAGCAGAAACTGAAGCTTTCTTT.

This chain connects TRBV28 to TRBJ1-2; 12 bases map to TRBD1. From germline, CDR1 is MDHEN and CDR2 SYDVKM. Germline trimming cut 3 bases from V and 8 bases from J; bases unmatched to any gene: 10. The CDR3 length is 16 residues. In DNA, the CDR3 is TGTGCCAGCAGTTTCCCTGGGACAGGGGGCGCGAACGGCTACACCTTC. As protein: CASSFPGTGGANGYTF.

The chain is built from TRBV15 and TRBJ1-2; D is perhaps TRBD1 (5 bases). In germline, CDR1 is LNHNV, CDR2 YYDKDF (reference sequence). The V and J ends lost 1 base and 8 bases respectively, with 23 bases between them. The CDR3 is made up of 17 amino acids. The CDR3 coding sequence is TGTGCCACCAGCAGAGGAACATTAGACAGTCACCCGAAGGGCTACACCTTC. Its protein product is CATSRGTLDSHPKGYTF.

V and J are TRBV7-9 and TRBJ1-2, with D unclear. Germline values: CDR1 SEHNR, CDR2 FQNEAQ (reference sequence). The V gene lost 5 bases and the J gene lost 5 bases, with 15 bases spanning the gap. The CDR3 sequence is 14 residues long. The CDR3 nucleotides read TGTGCCAGCAGCACCGCTAGCCATCGGTATGGCTACACCTTC. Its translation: CASSTASHRYGYTF.

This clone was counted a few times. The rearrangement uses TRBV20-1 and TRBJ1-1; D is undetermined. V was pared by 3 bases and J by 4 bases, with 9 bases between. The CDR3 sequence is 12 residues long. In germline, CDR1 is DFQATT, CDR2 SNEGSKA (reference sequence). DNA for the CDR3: TGCAGTGCTAGTAGTAGTCGCACTGAAGCTTTCTTT. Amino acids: CSASSSRTEAFF.

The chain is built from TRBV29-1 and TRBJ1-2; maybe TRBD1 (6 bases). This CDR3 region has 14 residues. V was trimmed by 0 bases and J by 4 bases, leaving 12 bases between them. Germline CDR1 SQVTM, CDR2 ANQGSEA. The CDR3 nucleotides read TGCAGCGTTGAAGAAGGGGGGGTTGGCTATGGCTACACCTTC. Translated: CSVEEGGVGYGYTF.

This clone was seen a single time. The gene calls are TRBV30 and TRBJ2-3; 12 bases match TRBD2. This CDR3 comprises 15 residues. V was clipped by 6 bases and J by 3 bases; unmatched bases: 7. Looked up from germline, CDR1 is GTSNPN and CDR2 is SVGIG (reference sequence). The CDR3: CACTTSGSGTDTQYF. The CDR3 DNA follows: TGTGCCTGCACGACTAGCGGGAGCGGGACAGATACGCAGTATTTT.

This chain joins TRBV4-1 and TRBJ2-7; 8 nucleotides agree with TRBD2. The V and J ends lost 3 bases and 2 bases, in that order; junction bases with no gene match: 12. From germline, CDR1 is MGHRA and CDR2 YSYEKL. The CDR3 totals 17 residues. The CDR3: CASSHLMRRGETYEQYF. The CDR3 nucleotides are TGCGCCAGCAGCCATTTGATGAGGCGGGGGGAGACCTACGAGCAGTACTTC.

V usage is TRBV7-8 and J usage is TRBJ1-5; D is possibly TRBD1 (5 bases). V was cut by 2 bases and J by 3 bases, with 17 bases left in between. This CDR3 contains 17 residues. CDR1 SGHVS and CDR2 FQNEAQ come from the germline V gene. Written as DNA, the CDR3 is TGTGCCAGCAGCTTACATCCCAATTTAGGGGTCAATCAGCCCCAGCATTTT. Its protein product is CASSLHPNLGVNQPQHF.

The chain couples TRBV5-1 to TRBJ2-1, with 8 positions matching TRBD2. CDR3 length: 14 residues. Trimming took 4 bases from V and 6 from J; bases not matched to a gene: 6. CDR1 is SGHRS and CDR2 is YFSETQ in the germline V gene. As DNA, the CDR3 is TGCGCCAGCAGCATTACTAGCGGCCGCAATGAGCAGTTCTTC. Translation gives CASSITSGRNEQFF.

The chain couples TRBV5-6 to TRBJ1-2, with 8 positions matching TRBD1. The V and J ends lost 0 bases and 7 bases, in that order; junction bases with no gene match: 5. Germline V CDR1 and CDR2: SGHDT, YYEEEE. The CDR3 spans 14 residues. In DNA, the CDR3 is TGTGCCAGCAGCTTGGGAGGGACAGGAGCTGGCTACACCTTC. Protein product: CASSLGGTGAGYTF.

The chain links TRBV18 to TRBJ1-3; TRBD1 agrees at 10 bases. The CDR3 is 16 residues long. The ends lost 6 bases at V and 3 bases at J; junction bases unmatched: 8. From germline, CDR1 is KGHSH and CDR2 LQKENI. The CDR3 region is CASSRDRGTNGNTIYF. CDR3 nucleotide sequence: TGTGCCAGCTCGCGGGACAGGGGAACGAATGGAAACACCATATATTTT. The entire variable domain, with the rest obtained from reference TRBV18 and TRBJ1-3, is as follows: NAGVMQNPRHLVRRRGQEARLRCSPMKGHSHVYWYRQLPEEGLKFMVYLQKENIIDESGMPKERFSAEFPKEGPSILRIQQVVRGDSAAYFCASSRDRGTNGNTIYFGEGSWLTVV.

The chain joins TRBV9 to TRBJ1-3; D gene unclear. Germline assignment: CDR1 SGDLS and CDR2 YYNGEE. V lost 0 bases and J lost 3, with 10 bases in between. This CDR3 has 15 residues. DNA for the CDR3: TGTGCCAGCAGCGTAGGTGAGACATATGGAAACACCATATATTTT. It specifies CASSVGETYGNTIYF.

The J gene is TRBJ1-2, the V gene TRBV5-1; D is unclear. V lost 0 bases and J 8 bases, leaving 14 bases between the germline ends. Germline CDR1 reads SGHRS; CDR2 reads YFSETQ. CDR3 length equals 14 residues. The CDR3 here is CASSLAREMGGYTF. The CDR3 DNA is TGCGCCAGCAGCTTGGCGAGGGAAATGGGAGGCTACACCTTC.

As DNA, the CDR3 is TGCGCCAGCAGCCAGACGACAGTCGCGGTGAGCAATCAGCCCCAGCATTTT. Protein product: CASSQTTVAVSNQPQHF. The V call is TRBV4-3, the J call TRBJ1-5, with D maybe TRBD1 (5 bases). This CDR3 is built from 17 residues. Looked up from germline, CDR1 is LGHNA and CDR2 is YSLEER. The V gene lost 3 bases and the J gene lost 1 base, with 16 bases spanning the gap.